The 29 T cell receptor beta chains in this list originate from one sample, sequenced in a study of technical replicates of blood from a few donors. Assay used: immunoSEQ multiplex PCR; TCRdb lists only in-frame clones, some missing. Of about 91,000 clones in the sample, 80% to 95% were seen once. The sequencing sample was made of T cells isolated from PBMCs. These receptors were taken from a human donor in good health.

The CDR3 loop reads CASSIGDRPTNEKLFF. DNA for the CDR3: TGTGCCAGTAGTATAGGGGACAGACCAACTAATGAAAAACTGTTTTTT. The chain links TRBV19 to TRBJ1-4, with 7 bases aligning to TRBD1. Germline CDR1 is LNHDA and CDR2 is SQIVND (reference sequence). V lost 1 base, J lost 0 bases, and 2 bases stayed unmatched. The CDR3 extends over 16 amino acids.

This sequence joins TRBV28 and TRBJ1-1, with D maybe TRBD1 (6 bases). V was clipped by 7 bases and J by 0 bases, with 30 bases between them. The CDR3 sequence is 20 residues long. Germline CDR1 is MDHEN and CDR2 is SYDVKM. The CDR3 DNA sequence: TGTGCCAGCAACCGAGGACGAAGTTTTGTAAGGGGGAACTTGAACACTGAAGCTTTCTTT. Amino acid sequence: CASNRGRSFVRGNLNTEAFF.

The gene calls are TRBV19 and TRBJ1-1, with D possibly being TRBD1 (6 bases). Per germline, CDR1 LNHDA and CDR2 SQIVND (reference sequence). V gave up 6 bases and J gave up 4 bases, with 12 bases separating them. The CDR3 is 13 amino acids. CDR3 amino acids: CASSRDIGTEAFF. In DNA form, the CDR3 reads TGTGCCAGTAGCCGGGACATCGGCACTGAAGCTTTCTTT. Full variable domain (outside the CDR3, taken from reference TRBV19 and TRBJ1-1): DGGITQSPKYLFRKEGQNVTLSCEQNLNHDAMYWYRQDPGQGLRLIYYSQIVNDFQKGDIAEGYSVSREKKESFPLTVTSAQKNPTAFYLCASSRDIGTEAFFGQGTRLTVV.

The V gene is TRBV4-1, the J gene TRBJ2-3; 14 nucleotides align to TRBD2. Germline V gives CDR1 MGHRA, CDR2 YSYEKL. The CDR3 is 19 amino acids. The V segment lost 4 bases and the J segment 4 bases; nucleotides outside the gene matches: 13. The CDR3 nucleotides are TGCGCCAGCAGCCCTACCGGGACTAGCGGGAGTGGGTTCTCAGATACGCAGTATTTT. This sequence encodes CASSPTGTSGSGFSDTQYF.

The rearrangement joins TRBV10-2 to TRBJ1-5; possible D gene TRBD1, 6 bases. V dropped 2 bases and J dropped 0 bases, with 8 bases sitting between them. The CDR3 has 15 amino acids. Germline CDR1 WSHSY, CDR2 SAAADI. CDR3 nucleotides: TGCGCCAGCAGTGAGGGACAGTTTAGCAATCAGCCCCAGCATTTT. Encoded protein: CASSEGQFSNQPQHF.

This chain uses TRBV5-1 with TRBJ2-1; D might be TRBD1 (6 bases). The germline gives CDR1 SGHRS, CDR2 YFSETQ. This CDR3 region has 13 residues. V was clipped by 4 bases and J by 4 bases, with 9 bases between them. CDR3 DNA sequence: TGCGCCAGCAGCACAACAGGGTACAATGAGCAGTTCTTC. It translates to CASSTTGYNEQFF.

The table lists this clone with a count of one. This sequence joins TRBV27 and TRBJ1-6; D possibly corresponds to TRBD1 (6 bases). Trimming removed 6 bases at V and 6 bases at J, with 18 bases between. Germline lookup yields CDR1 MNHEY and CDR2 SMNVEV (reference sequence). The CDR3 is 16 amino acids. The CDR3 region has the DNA TGTGCCAGCAGAAGGCAGGGGAAAAGTTTTAATTCACCCCTCCACTTT. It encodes CASRRQGKSFNSPLHF.

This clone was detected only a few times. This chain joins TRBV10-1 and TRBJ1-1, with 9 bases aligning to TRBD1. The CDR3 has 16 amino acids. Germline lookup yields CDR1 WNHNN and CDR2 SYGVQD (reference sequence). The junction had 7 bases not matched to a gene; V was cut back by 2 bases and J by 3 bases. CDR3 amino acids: CASSERDRAEDTEAFF. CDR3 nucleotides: TGCGCCAGCAGTGAGAGGGACAGGGCTGAGGACACTGAAGCTTTCTTT.

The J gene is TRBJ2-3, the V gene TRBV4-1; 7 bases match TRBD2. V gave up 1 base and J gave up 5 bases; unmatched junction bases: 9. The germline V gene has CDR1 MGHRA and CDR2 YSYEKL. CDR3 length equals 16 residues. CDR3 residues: CASSQAPGGLGDTQYF. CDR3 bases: TGCGCCAGCAGCCAAGCTCCGGGAGGACTTGGAGATACGCAGTATTTT.

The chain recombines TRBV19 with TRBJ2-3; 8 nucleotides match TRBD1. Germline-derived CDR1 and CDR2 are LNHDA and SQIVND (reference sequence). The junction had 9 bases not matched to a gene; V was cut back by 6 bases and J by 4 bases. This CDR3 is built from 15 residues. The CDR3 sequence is CASSILGQGPDTQYF. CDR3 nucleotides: TGTGCCAGTAGCATCCTTGGACAGGGTCCAGATACGCAGTATTTT.

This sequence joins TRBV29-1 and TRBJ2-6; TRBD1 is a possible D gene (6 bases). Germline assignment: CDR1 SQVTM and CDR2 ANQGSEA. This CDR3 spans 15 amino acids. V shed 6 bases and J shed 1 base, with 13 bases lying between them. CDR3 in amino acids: CSVGRTESGANVLTF. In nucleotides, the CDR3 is TGCAGCGTCGGAAGGACAGAATCTGGGGCCAACGTCCTGACTTTC.

The CDR3 region is CASSSGGQVFDTQYF. The CDR3 DNA reads TGTGCCAGCAGCTCGGGAGGGCAGGTTTTTGATACGCAGTATTTT. The chain combines TRBV7-6 with TRBJ2-3; the match to TRBD2 covers 8 bases. Losses at the gene ends were 4 bases for V and 6 bases for J; bases not matched to a gene: 9. Germline CDR1 reads SGHVS; CDR2 reads FNYEAQ. The CDR3 runs to 15 residues.

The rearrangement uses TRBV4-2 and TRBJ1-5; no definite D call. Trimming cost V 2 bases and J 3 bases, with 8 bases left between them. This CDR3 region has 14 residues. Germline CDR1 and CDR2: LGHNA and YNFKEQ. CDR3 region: CASSQQQNNQPQHF. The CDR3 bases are TGTGCCAGCAGCCAACAACAGAACAATCAGCCCCAGCATTTT.

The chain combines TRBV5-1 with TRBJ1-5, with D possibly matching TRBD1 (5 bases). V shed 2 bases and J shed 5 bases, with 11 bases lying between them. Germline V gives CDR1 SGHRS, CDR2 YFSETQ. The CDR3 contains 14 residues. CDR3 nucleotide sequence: TGCGCCAGCAGCTTTTCAGGGTCGGATCAGCCCCAGCATTTT. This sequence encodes CASSFSGSDQPQHF.

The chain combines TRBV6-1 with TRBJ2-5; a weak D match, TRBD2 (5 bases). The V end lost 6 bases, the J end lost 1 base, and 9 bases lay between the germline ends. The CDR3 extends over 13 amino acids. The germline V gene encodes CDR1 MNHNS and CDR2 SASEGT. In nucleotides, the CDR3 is TGTGCCAGCAGGAGACTATCCCAAGAGACCCAGTACTTC. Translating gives CASRRLSQETQYF.

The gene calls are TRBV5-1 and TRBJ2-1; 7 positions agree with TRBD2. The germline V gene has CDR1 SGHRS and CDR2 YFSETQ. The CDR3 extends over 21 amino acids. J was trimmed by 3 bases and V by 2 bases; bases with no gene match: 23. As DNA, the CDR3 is TGCGCCAGCAGCTTTTTTCCGGTAGGGCGGGAGTCCCAAAATTTCTACAATGAGCAGTTCTTC. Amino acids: CASSFFPVGRESQNFYNEQFF.

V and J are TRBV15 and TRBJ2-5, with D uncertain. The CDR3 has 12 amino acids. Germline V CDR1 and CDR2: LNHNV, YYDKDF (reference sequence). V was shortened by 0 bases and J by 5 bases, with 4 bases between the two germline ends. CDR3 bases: TGTGCCACCAGCAGAGATCAGGAGACCCAGTACTTC. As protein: CATSRDQETQYF.

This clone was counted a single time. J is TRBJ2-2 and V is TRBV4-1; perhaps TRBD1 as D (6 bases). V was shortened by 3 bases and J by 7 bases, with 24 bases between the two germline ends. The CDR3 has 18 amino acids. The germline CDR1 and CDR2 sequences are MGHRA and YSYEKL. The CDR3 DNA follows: TGCGCCAGCAGCCATCCGGAGCGAGCACTAACAGGGAACGGGGAGCTGTTTTTT. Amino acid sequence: CASSHPERALTGNGELFF.

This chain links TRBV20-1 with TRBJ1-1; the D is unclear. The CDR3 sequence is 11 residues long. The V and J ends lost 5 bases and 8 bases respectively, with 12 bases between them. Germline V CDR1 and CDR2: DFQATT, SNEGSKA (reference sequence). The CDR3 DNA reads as TGCAGTGCTCTTCAGGTCCTAGAAGCTTTCTTT. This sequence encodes CSALQVLEAFF.

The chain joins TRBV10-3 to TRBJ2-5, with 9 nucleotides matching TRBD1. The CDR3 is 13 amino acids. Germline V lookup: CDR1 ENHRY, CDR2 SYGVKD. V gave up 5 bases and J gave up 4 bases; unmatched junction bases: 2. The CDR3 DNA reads TGTGCCATCAGTCTGACAGGGGGAGAGACCCAGTACTTC. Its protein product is CAISLTGGETQYF.

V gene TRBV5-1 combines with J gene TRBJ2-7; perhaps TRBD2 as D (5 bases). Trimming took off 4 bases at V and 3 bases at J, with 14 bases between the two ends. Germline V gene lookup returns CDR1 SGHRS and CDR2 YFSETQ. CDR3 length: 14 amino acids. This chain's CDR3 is CASSDESSNYEQYF. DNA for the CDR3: TGCGCCAGCAGCGACGAATCTAGCAACTACGAGCAGTACTTC.

CDR3 in DNA: TGCGCCAGCAGGCGCGTCGGGGGAGGTACAGATACGCAGTATTTT. It translates to CASRRVGGGTDTQYF. This chain joins TRBV5-1 and TRBJ2-3, with D perhaps matching TRBD2 (6 bases). The CDR3 has 15 amino acids. The germline CDR1 and CDR2 sequences are SGHRS and YFSETQ. Between the trimmed V and J ends, which lost 5 bases and 3 bases, there was a span of 16 bases.

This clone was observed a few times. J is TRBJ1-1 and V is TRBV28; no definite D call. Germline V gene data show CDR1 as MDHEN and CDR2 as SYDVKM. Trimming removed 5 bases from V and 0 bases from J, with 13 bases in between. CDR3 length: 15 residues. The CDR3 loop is CASSPAALVNTEAFF. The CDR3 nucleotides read TGTGCCAGCAGTCCAGCGGCGTTAGTGAACACTGAAGCTTTCTTT.

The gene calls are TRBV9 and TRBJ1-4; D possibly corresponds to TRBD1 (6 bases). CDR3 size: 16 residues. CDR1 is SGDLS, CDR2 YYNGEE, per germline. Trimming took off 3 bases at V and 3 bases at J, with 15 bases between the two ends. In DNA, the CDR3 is TGTGCCAGCAGCGCACAGGGTGGGGGGGCTAATGAAAAACTGTTTTTT. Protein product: CASSAQGGGANEKLFF.

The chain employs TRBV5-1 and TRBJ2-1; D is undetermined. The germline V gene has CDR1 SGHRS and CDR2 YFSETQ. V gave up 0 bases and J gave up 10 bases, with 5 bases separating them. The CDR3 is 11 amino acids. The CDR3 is CASSLGREQFF. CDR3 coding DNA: TGCGCCAGCAGCTTGGGGAGAGAGCAGTTCTTC.

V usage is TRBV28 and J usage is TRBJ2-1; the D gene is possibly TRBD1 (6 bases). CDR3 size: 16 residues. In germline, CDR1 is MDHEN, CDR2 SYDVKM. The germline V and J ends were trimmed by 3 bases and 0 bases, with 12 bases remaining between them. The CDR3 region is CASSLYRVDSYNEQFF. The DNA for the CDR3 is TGTGCCAGCAGTTTGTACAGGGTCGACTCCTACAATGAGCAGTTCTTC.

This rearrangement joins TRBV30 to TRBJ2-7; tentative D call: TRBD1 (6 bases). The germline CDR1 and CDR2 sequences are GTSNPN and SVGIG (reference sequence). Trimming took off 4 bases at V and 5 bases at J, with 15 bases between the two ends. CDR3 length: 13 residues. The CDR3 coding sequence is TGTGCCTGGACCGTATCCTCAGGGGACGAGCAGTACTTC. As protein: CAWTVSSGDEQYF.

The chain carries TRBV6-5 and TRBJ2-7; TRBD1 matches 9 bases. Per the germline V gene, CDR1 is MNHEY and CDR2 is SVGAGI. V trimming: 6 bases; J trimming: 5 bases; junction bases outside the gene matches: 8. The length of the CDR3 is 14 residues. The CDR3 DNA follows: TGTGCCAGCAGCCGGACAGGGGTTTATGACGAGCAGTACTTC. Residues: CASSRTGVYDEQYF.

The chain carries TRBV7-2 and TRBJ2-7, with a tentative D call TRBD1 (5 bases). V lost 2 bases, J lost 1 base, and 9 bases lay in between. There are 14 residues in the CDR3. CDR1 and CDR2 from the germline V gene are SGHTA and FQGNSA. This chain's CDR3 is CASSLQGSSYEQYF. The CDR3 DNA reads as TGTGCCAGCAGCTTACAGGGTTCGTCCTACGAGCAGTACTTC.